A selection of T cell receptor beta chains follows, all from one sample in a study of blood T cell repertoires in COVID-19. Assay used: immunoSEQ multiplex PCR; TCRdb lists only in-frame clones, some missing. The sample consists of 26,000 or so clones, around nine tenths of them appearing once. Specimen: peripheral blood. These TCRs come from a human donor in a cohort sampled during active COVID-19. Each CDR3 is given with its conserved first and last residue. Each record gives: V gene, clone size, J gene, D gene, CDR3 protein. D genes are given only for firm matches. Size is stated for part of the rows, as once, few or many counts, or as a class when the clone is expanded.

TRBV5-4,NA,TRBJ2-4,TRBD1,CASSSGTGGDIQYF
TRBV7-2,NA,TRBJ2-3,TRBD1,CASSLYFTGGGPTDTQYF
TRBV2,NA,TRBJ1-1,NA,CASTADNTEAFF
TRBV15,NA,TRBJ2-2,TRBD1,CATSIQGSTGELFF
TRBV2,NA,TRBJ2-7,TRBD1,CADRGDRGPGEQYF
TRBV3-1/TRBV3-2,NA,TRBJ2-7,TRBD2,CASSLGLAYEQYF
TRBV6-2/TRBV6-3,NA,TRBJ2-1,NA,CASSYWQGGNEQFF
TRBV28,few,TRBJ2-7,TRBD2,CASTQAGDSYEQYF
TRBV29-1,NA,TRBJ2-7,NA,CSVQTPGYEQYF
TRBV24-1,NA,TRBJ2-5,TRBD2,CATSSWRERQETQYF
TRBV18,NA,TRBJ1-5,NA,CASSPLQGPGQPQHF
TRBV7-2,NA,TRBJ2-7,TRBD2,CASSLGPSGSYEQYF
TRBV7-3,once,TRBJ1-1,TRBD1,CASSASSGTGTSFF
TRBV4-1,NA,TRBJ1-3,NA,CASSQDEAAYSGNTIYF
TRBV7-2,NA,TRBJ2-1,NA,CASSGAGAYNEQFF
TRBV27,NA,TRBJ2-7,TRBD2,CASRGSGRVREQYF
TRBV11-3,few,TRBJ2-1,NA,CASSLLRDSNEQFF
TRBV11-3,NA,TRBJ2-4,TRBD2,CASSAGGVADINIQYF
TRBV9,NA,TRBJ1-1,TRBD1,CASSDGGTATEAFF
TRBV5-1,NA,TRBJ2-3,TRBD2,CASTLGLATSTDTQYF
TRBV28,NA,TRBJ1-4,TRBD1,CASNTGQGKSYHNEKLFF
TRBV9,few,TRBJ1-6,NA,CASSVEVGGNSPLHF
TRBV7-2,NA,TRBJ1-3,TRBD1,CASSPGTDGSGNTIYF
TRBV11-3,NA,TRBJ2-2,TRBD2,CASSGGGANTGELFF
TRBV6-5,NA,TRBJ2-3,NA,CASSYSGGNVGDTQYF
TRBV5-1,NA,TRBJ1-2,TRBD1,CASSLGTGGYGYTF
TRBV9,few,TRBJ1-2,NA,CASSVEGGAGYTF
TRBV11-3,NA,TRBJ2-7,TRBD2,CASSSRLAGGAYEQYF
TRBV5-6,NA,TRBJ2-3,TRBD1,CASSLGGQGLDTQYF
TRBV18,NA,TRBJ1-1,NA,CASSQHHQNTEAFF
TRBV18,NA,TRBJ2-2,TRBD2,CASSPSELAATGELFF
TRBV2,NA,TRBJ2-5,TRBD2,CASSGLADIQETQYF
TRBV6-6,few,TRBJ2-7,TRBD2,CASRMSGSKYEQYF